This passage covers 22 T cell receptor beta chains from one sample sequenced in a study of OX40 agonist ivuxolimab in advanced cancers. Profiled with immunoSEQ multiplex PCR; TCRdb holds only in-frame clones, not every one. The sample yields around 100,000 clones, approximately 94% seen once. Sequences were derived from CD4+ or CD8+ T cells sorted from blood, sampled in a trial of the OX40 agonist ivuxolimab. The source is an adult with an advanced solid tumor such as melanoma, head and neck, liver or kidney cancer.

The chain combines TRBV13 with TRBJ2-1; 9 bases map to TRBD1. The CDR3 is made up of 15 amino acids. Germline CDR1 is PRHDT and CDR2 is FYEKMQ (reference sequence). The V segment lost 5 bases and the J segment 5 bases; nucleotides outside the gene matches: 7. For the CDR3, the DNA is TGTGCCAGCAGCATCAGACAGGGGGGCCACAATGAGCAGTTCTTC. This sequence encodes CASSIRQGGHNEQFF. The whole variable domain, filled in from reference TRBV13 and TRBJ2-1, reads AAGVIQSPRHLIKEKRETATLKCYPIPRHDTVYWYQQGPGQDPQFLISFYEKMQSDKGSIPDRFSAQQFSDYHSELNMSSLELGDSALYFCASSIRQGGHNEQFFGPGTRLTVL.

A single count supports this clone. The V and J genes are TRBV6-5 and TRBJ1-5, with TRBD1 as a possible D gene (5 bases). Germline-derived CDR1 and CDR2 are MNHEY and SVGAGI. The CDR3 totals 14 residues. Between the trimmed V and J ends, which lost 10 bases and 5 bases, there was a span of 18 bases. The CDR3 sequence is CAISPTAQDQPQHF. Here the CDR3 DNA reads TGTGCCATCTCCCCGACAGCGCAAGATCAGCCCCAGCATTTT.

The gene calls are TRBV5-1 and TRBJ1-1; 7 bases are a match to TRBD1. The germline CDR1 and CDR2 sequences are SGHRS and YFSETQ. Trimming cost V 0 bases and J 10 bases; bases outside gene matches: 9. This CDR3 has 14 amino acids. This CDR3 is CASSLGQGNVVAFF. DNA of the CDR3: TGCGCCAGCAGCTTGGGACAGGGAAACGTGGTAGCTTTCTTT.

This chain links TRBV27 with TRBJ2-2; D is undetermined. Trimming removed 4 bases from V and 6 bases from J, with 3 bases in between. CDR1 and CDR2 from the germline V gene are MNHEY and SMNVEV (reference sequence). The CDR3 length is 11 residues. CDR3 nucleotide sequence: TGTGCCAGCAGTTCGTCCGGGGAGCTGTTTTTT. This sequence encodes CASSSSGELFF.

The J gene is TRBJ2-7, the V gene TRBV4-1; D not certain. Germline V gene sequence: CDR1 MGHRA, CDR2 YSYEKL. Trimming cost V 0 bases and J 6 bases, with 3 bases left between them. There are 11 residues in the CDR3. Here the CDR3 reads CASSQDVEQYF. CDR3 coding DNA: TGCGCCAGCAGCCAAGATGTCGAGCAGTACTTC.

The J gene is TRBJ2-7, the V gene TRBV11-2, with TRBD2 matching 10 bases. V lost 5 bases to trimming and J lost 2 bases; unmatched junction nucleotides: 9. Germline CDR1 reads SGHAT; CDR2 reads FQNNGV. There are 16 residues in the CDR3. CDR3 protein: CASSPITSGVTYEQYF. In nucleotides, the CDR3 is TGTGCCAGCAGCCCGATAACTAGCGGGGTCACCTACGAGCAGTACTTC. Full variable domain (missing parts from reference TRBV11-2 and TRBJ2-7): EAGVAQSPRYKIIEKRQSVAFWCNPISGHATLYWYQQILGQGPKLLIQFQNNGVVDDSQLPKDRFSAERLKGVDSTLKIQPAKLEDSAVYLCASSPITSGVTYEQYFGPGTRLTVT.

This clone was observed a single time. The V call is TRBV27, the J call TRBJ2-7; 8 nucleotides align to TRBD1. Losses at the gene ends were 6 bases for V and 4 bases for J; bases not matched to a gene: 11. CDR1 and CDR2 (germline): MNHEY, SMNVEV (reference sequence). CDR3 size: 15 residues. The CDR3 nucleotides are TGTGCCAGCAGCCAAAGAACCGGGACAGGTTACGAGCAGTACTTC. Amino acid sequence: CASSQRTGTGYEQYF.

The chain has TRBV7-9 and TRBJ2-5, with 10 nucleotides matching TRBD2. Germline CDR1 SEHNR, CDR2 FQNEAQ (reference sequence). There are 14 residues in the CDR3. V gave up 11 bases and J gave up 4 bases; unmatched junction bases: 10. The CDR3 nucleotides read TGTGCCGGCCGACTAGCGGGTGGCGGAGAGACCCAGTACTTC. Translating gives CAGRLAGGGETQYF.

This chain's CDR3 is CASSSSSREQYF. The CDR3 region has the DNA TGTGCCAGCAGCTCCAGCTCCCGCGAGCAGTACTTC. The chain uses TRBV7-8 and TRBJ2-7; D gene uncertain. Per the germline V gene, CDR1 is SGHVS and CDR2 is FQNEAQ. The V end lost 4 bases, the J end lost 6 bases, and 10 bases lay between the germline ends. The CDR3 extends over 12 amino acids.

J is TRBJ1-6 and V is TRBV19; 8 nucleotides line up with TRBD1. The CDR3 totals 15 residues. V shed 1 base and J 8 bases; nucleotides not matched to a gene: 4. Germline CDR1 is LNHDA and CDR2 is SQIVND (reference sequence). The CDR3 reads CASSIVSQGDSPLHF. The CDR3 DNA reads as TGTGCCAGTAGTATAGTCTCACAGGGGGATTCACCCCTCCACTTT.

This clone was recorded once. The rearrangement uses TRBV27 and TRBJ2-1, with D possibly TRBD1 on 5 matching bases. Trimming stripped 3 bases from V and 1 base from J, with 10 bases between. The CDR3 runs 15 residues. Germline loops: CDR1 MNHEY, CDR2 SMNVEV (reference sequence). CDR3 region: CASSFRQLSYNEQFF. CDR3 sequence (DNA): TGTGCCAGCAGTTTTCGACAGTTATCCTACAATGAGCAGTTCTTC.

V is TRBV27 and J is TRBJ2-2, with TRBD1 matching 10 bases. V lost 6 bases, J lost 5 bases, and 12 bases stayed unmatched. Germline lookup yields CDR1 MNHEY and CDR2 SMNVEV (reference sequence). The CDR3 runs 17 residues. The CDR3 spells CASSLNVDRGSTGELFF. In nucleotides, the CDR3 is TGTGCCAGCAGCCTGAATGTGGACAGGGGGAGTACCGGGGAGCTGTTTTTT.

This clone was counted between two and nine times. The V and J genes are TRBV7-9 and TRBJ1-1, with D unresolved. CDR1 SEHNR and CDR2 FQNEAQ come from the germline V gene (reference sequence). The length of the CDR3 is 15 residues. The V and J ends lost 1 base and 1 base respectively, with 10 bases between them. The CDR3 sequence: CASSLGTEGNTEAFF. CDR3 coding DNA: TGTGCCAGCAGCTTAGGGACGGAGGGGAACACTGAAGCTTTCTTT.

This chain connects TRBV4-1 to TRBJ2-1; D remains unclear. This CDR3 has 12 residues. Trimming left V 6 bases short and J 5 bases short, with 8 bases between. The germline V gene encodes CDR1 MGHRA and CDR2 YSYEKL. CDR3 residues: CASSPLDNEQFF. CDR3 nucleotides: TGCGCCAGCAGTCCCTTAGACAATGAGCAGTTCTTC.

In DNA form, the CDR3 reads TGCGCCAGCAGCCAAGTCTCTGGGGGGATTGAAAAACTGTTTTTT. It codes for CASSQVSGGIEKLFF. V and J are TRBV4-1 and TRBJ1-4, with D possibly being TRBD1 (5 bases). The length of the CDR3 is 15 residues. CDR1 MGHRA and CDR2 YSYEKL come from the germline V gene. V was shortened by 1 base and J by 7 bases, with 13 bases between the two germline ends.

V gene TRBV30 combines with J gene TRBJ1-5; D unresolved. CDR1 and CDR2 from the germline V gene are GTSNPN and SVGIG (reference sequence). V lost 0 bases and J lost 0, with 3 bases in between. The CDR3 extends over 13 amino acids. The CDR3 nucleotides are TGTGCCTGGAGTGTAGATAGCAATCAGCCCCAGCATTTT. It codes for CAWSVDSNQPQHF.

This sequence joins TRBV9 and TRBJ1-3; no clear D. The CDR3 is 15 residues long. The germline CDR1 and CDR2 sequences are SGDLS and YYNGEE. The V gene lost 0 bases and the J gene lost 2 bases, with 9 bases spanning the gap. The CDR3 region is CASSVGSTTGNTIYF. CDR3 nucleotide sequence: TGTGCCAGCAGCGTAGGCAGTACCACTGGAAACACCATATATTTT.

The rearrangement links TRBV6-1 to TRBJ2-7; D is perhaps TRBD2 (6 bases). The V gene lost 10 bases and the J gene lost 0 bases, with 13 bases spanning the gap. Germline V gene data show CDR1 as MNHNS and CDR2 as SASEGT. The CDR3 sequence is 13 residues long. CDR3 region: CAIPRENSYEQYF. The CDR3 DNA reads as TGTGCCATCCCCCGGGAGAACTCCTACGAGCAGTACTTC.

The rearrangement joins TRBV11-3 to TRBJ2-5; 7 nucleotides match TRBD2. Trimming took 5 bases from V and 5 from J; bases not matched to a gene: 5. The CDR3 extends over 13 amino acids. Germline V gives CDR1 SGHNT, CDR2 YENEEA. The CDR3 DNA sequence: TGTGCCAGCAGCCCTAGCGGAGGGGAGACCCAGTACTTC. It translates to CASSPSGGETQYF. The full variable domain, in which reference TRBV11-3 and TRBJ2-5 provide the parts outside the CDR3, is EAGVVQSPRYKIIEKKQPVAFWCNPISGHNTLYWYLQNLGQGPELLIRYENEEAVDDSQLPKDRFSAERLKGVDSTLKIQPAELGDSAVYLCASSPSGGETQYFGPGTRLLVL.

The chain joins TRBV6-6 to TRBJ1-3; no clear D gene. The CDR3 length is 16 residues. Germline lookup yields CDR1 MNHNY and CDR2 SVGAGI (reference sequence). V lost 0 bases, J lost 1 base, and 10 bases lay in between. This chain's CDR3 is CASSYSWGASGNTIYF. The CDR3 DNA reads as TGTGCCAGCAGTTACTCGTGGGGTGCTTCTGGAAACACCATATATTTT.

The rearrangement links TRBV19 to TRBJ2-1; D unclear. This CDR3 comprises 12 residues. Trimming cost V 6 bases and J 3 bases, with 6 bases left between them. Germline-derived CDR1 and CDR2 are LNHDA and SQIVND (reference sequence). The chain's CDR3 is CASSPSYNEQFF. The CDR3 nucleotides are TGTGCCAGTAGCCCGAGCTACAATGAGCAGTTCTTC. The full variable domain, completed using reference TRBV19 and TRBJ2-1, is DGGITQSPKYLFRKEGQNVTLSCEQNLNHDAMYWYRQDPGQGLRLIYYSQIVNDFQKGDIAEGYSVSREKKESFPLTVTSAQKNPTAFYLCASSPSYNEQFFGPGTRLTVL.

This sequence joins TRBV4-1 and TRBJ2-2, with D possibly called TRBD1 or TRBD2 (5 bases each). Germline values: CDR1 MGHRA, CDR2 YSYEKL. This CDR3 is built from 16 residues. V lost 5 bases to trimming and J lost 0 bases, with 13 bases between them. The CDR3 DNA follows: TGCGCCAGCAGCTCCTACGGGACGCCGAACACCGGGGAGCTGTTTTTT. Translated: CASSSYGTPNTGELFF.